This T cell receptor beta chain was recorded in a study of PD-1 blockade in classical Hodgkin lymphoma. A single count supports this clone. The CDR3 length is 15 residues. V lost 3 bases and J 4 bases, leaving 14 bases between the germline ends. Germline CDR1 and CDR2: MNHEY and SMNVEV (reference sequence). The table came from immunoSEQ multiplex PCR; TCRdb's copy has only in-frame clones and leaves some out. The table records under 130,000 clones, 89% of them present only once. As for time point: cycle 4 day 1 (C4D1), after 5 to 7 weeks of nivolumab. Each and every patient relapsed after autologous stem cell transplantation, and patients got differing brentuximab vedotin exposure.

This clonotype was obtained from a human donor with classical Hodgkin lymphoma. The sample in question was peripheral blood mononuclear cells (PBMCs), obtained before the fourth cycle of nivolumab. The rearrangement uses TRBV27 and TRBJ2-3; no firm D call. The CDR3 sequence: CASSLISLLPDTQYF. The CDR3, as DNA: TGTGCCAGCAGTTTGATTAGCCTTTTACCAGATACGCAGTATTTT.